The 26 T cell receptor beta chains in this list originate from one sample, sequenced in a study of patients and donors after allogeneic stem cell transplantation. TCRdb re-derived calls from the RT-PCR reads in MiXCR, one entry per CDR3 protein. The sample shows roughly 960,000 distinct CDR3 sequences, roughly 17% of them seen only once. Sequencing was carried out using blood, either unsorted or a sorted T cell fraction (not recorded which). The receptor source for this set is a human donor who was either an allogeneic HSCT recipient or a stem cell or donor lymphocyte infusion donor (not recorded which). It is not recorded whose cells these are; they may come from a transplant donor.

The chain recombines TRBV18 with TRBJ2-7; 10 bases are shared with TRBD1. CDR3 length equals 14 residues. The V and J ends lost 4 bases and 4 bases, in that order; junction bases with no gene match: 4. Germline V gives CDR1 KGHSH, CDR2 LQKENI. The CDR3 spells CASSRQGALYEQYF. CDR3 DNA: TGTGCCAGCTCACGACAGGGGGCCCTATACGAGCAGTACTTC.

This clonotype was counted many times. V is TRBV12-3 or TRBV12-4 and J is TRBJ2-7; D call uncertain. V dropped 9 bases and J dropped 3 bases, with 9 bases sitting between them. The CDR3 spans 11 residues. In nucleotides, the CDR3 is TGTGCCAGTTCTTCCGTCTACGAGCAGTACTTC. Translating gives CASSSVYEQYF.

The V call is TRBV10-3, the J call TRBJ2-1; D gene unclear. Deletions cut 0 bases from V and 12 bases from J, with 12 bases between. CDR1 is ENHRY, CDR2 SYGVKD, per germline. The length of the CDR3 is 13 residues. The CDR3 protein is CAISESSSRGQFF. CDR3 nucleotides: TGTGCCATCAGTGAGTCTAGCTCGCGCGGGCAGTTCTTC.

This clonotype was detected a few times. The gene calls are TRBV4-2 and TRBJ2-1; 8 nucleotides match TRBD1. Germline CDR1 reads LGHNA; CDR2 reads YNFKEQ. J was trimmed by 8 bases and V by 4 bases; bases with no gene match: 22. This CDR3 has 19 amino acids. CDR3 region: CASSRSPNLNRGLFYEQFF. For the CDR3, the DNA is TGTGCCAGCAGCCGAAGTCCTAATCTGAACAGGGGGTTGTTCTATGAGCAGTTCTTC.

V is TRBV20-1 and J is TRBJ1-1; D not resolved. The CDR3 covers 14 residues. The germline CDR1 and CDR2 sequences are DFQATT and SNEGSKA (reference sequence). The V end lost 4 bases, the J end lost 4 bases, and 16 bases lay between the germline ends. The CDR3 here is CSATTSPWGTEAFF. The CDR3 region has the DNA TGCAGTGCTACTACCAGCCCGTGGGGCACTGAAGCTTTCTTT.

The chain has TRBV6-1 and TRBJ1-1; D not resolved. Per germline, CDR1 MNHNS and CDR2 SASEGT. Trimming cost V 11 bases and J 5 bases, with 15 bases left between them. The CDR3 sequence is 12 residues long. The CDR3 DNA follows: TGTGCCTGCGTCCGGACTCGAACTGAAGCTTTCTTT. It specifies CACVRTRTEAFF.

The table lists this clonotype with a few counts. The chain is built from TRBV7-8 and TRBJ2-1, with D uncertain. The CDR3 runs 13 residues. Germline lookup yields CDR1 SGHVS and CDR2 FQNEAQ. V was pared by 1 base and J by 9 bases, with 10 bases between. CDR3 nucleotides: TGTGCCAGCAGCTTAGAAAAAATGGGTGAGCAGTTCTTC. Translated: CASSLEKMGEQFF.

This clonotype has just a few counts. The chain has TRBV20-1 and TRBJ1-1; D gene ambiguous. The germline gives CDR1 DFQATT, CDR2 SNEGSKA (reference sequence). This CDR3 is built from 14 residues. V shed 5 bases and J shed 3 bases, with 16 bases lying between them. The CDR3, as DNA: TGCAGTGCTCCCCGTCCTGGGAGGGACACTGAAGCTTTCTTT. It encodes CSAPRPGRDTEAFF.

The V gene is TRBV20-1, the J gene TRBJ2-2; tentative D call: TRBD2 (6 bases). Germline CDR1 and CDR2: DFQATT and SNEGSKA (reference sequence). V gave up 2 bases and J gave up 2 bases, with 15 bases separating them. The CDR3 spans 16 residues. CDR3 in DNA: TGCAGTGCTAGAATTTTCGGCGGGGCTAACACCGGGGAGCTGTTTTTT. This codes for CSARIFGGANTGELFF.

This clonotype was recorded at least ten times. J is TRBJ2-4 and V is TRBV12-3 or TRBV12-4; D perhaps matches TRBD2 (5 bases). The CDR3 is 16 residues long. V lost 7 bases and J 0 bases, leaving 16 bases between the germline ends. The CDR3 bases are TGTGCCAGCATTACTCAATCGGGATTAGCCAAAAACATTCAGTACTTC. It is translated as CASITQSGLAKNIQYF.

This chain joins TRBV12-3 or TRBV12-4 and TRBJ2-7, with 10 positions matching TRBD1. CDR3 size: 15 residues. V dropped 3 bases and J dropped 0; count of bases not matched to a gene: 2. In DNA form, the CDR3 reads TGTGCCAGCAGTTTGGGACAGGGGACCTCCTACGAGCAGTACTTC. Translated, it gives CASSLGQGTSYEQYF.

The chain is built from TRBV5-4 and TRBJ2-7; TRBD2 agrees at 12 bases. V gave up 0 bases and J gave up 4 bases; unmatched junction bases: 5. The CDR3 spans 16 residues. CDR1 and CDR2 (germline): SGHNT, YYREEE (reference sequence). The CDR3 nucleotides read TGTGCCAGCAGCTTGGGGACTAGCGGGAAGGGATACGAGCAGTACTTC. Protein sequence: CASSLGTSGKGYEQYF.

This clonotype has just a few counts. This rearrangement joins TRBV5-1 to TRBJ1-2; D call uncertain. This CDR3 region has 13 residues. The V end lost 1 base, the J end lost 2 bases, and 6 bases lay between the germline ends. CDR1 SGHRS and CDR2 YFSETQ come from the germline V gene. CDR3 sequence (DNA): TGCGCCAGCAGCTTGTATTGGAACTATGGCTACACCTTC. Translating it yields CASSLYWNYGYTF.

The chain has TRBV20-1 and TRBJ2-1, with TRBD2 as a possible D gene (6 bases). CDR1 and CDR2 from the germline V gene are DFQATT and SNEGSKA (reference sequence). Trimming shortened V by 6 bases and J by 7 bases, and 22 bases separated the two germline ends. The CDR3 loop spans 15 amino acids. CDR3 amino acids: CSANRPGLPWNEQFF. The CDR3 coding sequence is TGCAGTGCGAATCGACCGGGACTTCCATGGAATGAGCAGTTCTTC.

The chain carries TRBV14 and TRBJ2-1; maybe TRBD1 (6 bases). Germline V gives CDR1 SGHDN, CDR2 FVKESK. The germline V and J ends were trimmed by 3 bases and 12 bases, with 12 bases remaining between them. The CDR3 spans 12 residues. The CDR3 region is CASSHRDNAQFF. Written as DNA, the CDR3 is TGTGCCAGCAGCCATCGGGACAACGCGCAGTTCTTC.

This CDR3 is CSAAGQGKAFF. For the CDR3, the DNA is TGCAGCGCTGCGGGACAGGGTAAAGCTTTCTTT. The chain is built from TRBV29-1 and TRBJ1-1; 9 bases map to TRBD1. This CDR3 spans 11 amino acids. The junction had 6 bases not matched to a gene; V was cut back by 7 bases and J by 9 bases. The germline V gene has CDR1 SQVTM and CDR2 ANQGSEA.

The chain has TRBV20-1 and TRBJ2-7; 7 bases align to TRBD2. Germline CDR1 DFQATT, CDR2 SNEGSKA (reference sequence). CDR3 size: 14 residues. V shed 2 bases and J 3 bases; nucleotides not matched to a gene: 7. CDR3 protein: CSARRTRGVYEQYF. In nucleotides, the CDR3 is TGCAGTGCTAGACGGACTAGAGGAGTCTACGAGCAGTACTTC.

In DNA form, the CDR3 reads TGTGCCAGCAGCTTAGATGTGGGGGCCGGGGCCAACGTCCTGACTTTC. This encodes CASSLDVGAGANVLTF. The genes are TRBV11-3 and TRBJ2-6, with a possible D match to TRBD1 (6 bases). The CDR3 runs to 16 residues. The germline CDR1 and CDR2 sequences are SGHNT and YENEEA. The V end lost 0 bases, the J end lost 4 bases, and 10 bases lay between the germline ends.

The chain has TRBV12-3 or TRBV12-4 and TRBJ2-7; TRBD2 aligns across 9 bases. The CDR3 is 15 amino acids. The V segment lost 5 bases and the J segment 7 bases; nucleotides outside the gene matches: 12. CDR3 amino acids: CASSRAAGGPREQYF. DNA of the CDR3: TGTGCCAGCAGTCGCGCGGCGGGAGGGCCGAGGGAGCAGTACTTC.

This clonotype was seen more than once but under ten times. This chain connects TRBV27 to TRBJ1-1, with D possibly TRBD1 on 5 matching bases. V was clipped by 6 bases and J by 6 bases, with 14 bases between them. Germline-derived CDR1 and CDR2 are MNHEY and SMNVEV (reference sequence). This CDR3 has 13 amino acids. CDR3: CASRTPAGPEAFF. The CDR3 DNA reads TGTGCCAGCAGAACCCCCGCAGGGCCTGAAGCTTTCTTT.

This clonotype was counted ten times or more. The chain joins TRBV7-9 to TRBJ2-1, with D possibly matching TRBD2 (7 bases). From germline, CDR1 is SEHNR and CDR2 FQNEAQ (reference sequence). There are 16 residues in the CDR3. Trimming left V 5 bases short and J 8 bases short, with 22 bases between. The CDR3 reads CASSLLPGGQVDEQFF. The CDR3 DNA follows: TGTGCCAGCAGCCTTCTTCCCGGGGGGCAGGTAGATGAGCAGTTCTTC.

The chain links TRBV29-1 to TRBJ1-4, with 9 bases fitting TRBD1. Germline V lookup: CDR1 SQVTM, CDR2 ANQGSEA. CDR3 length: 14 amino acids. The V gene end was trimmed by 6 bases and the J gene end by 5 bases; junction bases not matched to a gene: 7. CDR3 amino acids: CSVGLTGGNEKLFF. CDR3 in DNA: TGCAGCGTGGGCTTGACAGGGGGGAATGAAAAACTGTTTTTT.

The chain employs TRBV27 and TRBJ2-2; either TRBD1 or TRBD2 may supply D (5 bases each). The CDR3 covers 16 residues. Trimming took 3 bases from V and 2 from J, leaving 13 bases between them. Germline values: CDR1 MNHEY, CDR2 SMNVEV (reference sequence). CDR3 sequence: CASSFPGTGNTGELFF. CDR3 nucleotide sequence: TGTGCCAGCAGTTTCCCCGGGACGGGTAACACCGGGGAGCTGTTTTTT.

In its sample, this clonotype was seen once. The chain joins TRBV18 to TRBJ2-1; TRBD2 aligns across 12 bases. Looked up from germline, CDR1 is KGHSH and CDR2 is LQKENI. The V and J ends lost 4 bases and 6 bases, in that order; junction bases with no gene match: 16. The CDR3 totals 19 residues. The CDR3 DNA follows: TGTGCCAGCTCACTCTACAGGGGACCCTCTAGCGGGGGGGTCAATGAGCAGTTCTTC. This translates into CASSLYRGPSSGGVNEQFF.

The J gene is TRBJ2-3, the V gene TRBV18; no clear D gene. The CDR3 contains 13 residues. Trimming left V 2 bases short and J 6 bases short, with 9 bases between. CDR1 KGHSH and CDR2 LQKENI come from the germline V gene. The CDR3 reads CASSPNPKDTQYF. DNA for the CDR3: TGTGCCAGCTCACCAAACCCCAAGGATACGCAGTATTTT.

This clonotype has just a few counts. The chain employs TRBV5-1 and TRBJ2-2; TRBD2 agrees at 11 bases. Germline V gives CDR1 SGHRS, CDR2 YFSETQ. This CDR3 region has 18 residues. Unmatched junction bases numbered 8, after V lost 4 bases and J lost 0 bases. CDR3 bases: TGCGCCAGCAGCACCACCATGACTAGCGGGGCGAACACCGGGGAGCTGTTTTTT. This sequence encodes CASSTTMTSGANTGELFF.